The present TCR beta chain was sequenced within a study of T cells in Graves' hyperthyroidism and ophthalmopathy. This clonotype was seen at least ten times. Isolation of PBMCs was performed on 8.5 to 10 ml fresh peripheral blood. Amplified TCR beta CDR3 regions came from RNA transcripts. First-round RT-PCR of the TCR CDR3 relied on the HTBI primer set. TCRdb independently ran MiXCR on the multiplex PCR reads; one entry per CDR3 protein. Counted here are 660,000 or so distinct CDR3 sequences, under 25% occurring once; the ten biggest clones make up 30% to 40%. This sequence originates from a man aged 30 to 39 with Graves' ophthalmopathy. The source material was blood.

CDR3 loop: CASSYPGTRVYEQYF. The CDR3 region has the DNA TGTGCCAGCAGTTACCCCGGGACACGGGTCTACGAGCAGTACTTC. The rearrangement links TRBV6-5 to TRBJ2-7; tentative D call: TRBD1 (6 bases). CDR3 size: 15 residues. Germline V lookup: CDR1 MNHEY, CDR2 SVGAGI. Between the trimmed V and J ends, which lost 2 bases and 3 bases, there was a span of 14 bases.